This TCR beta chain was documented in a study of blood T cell repertoires in COVID-19. Study as a whole: Samples taken during acute and convalescent COVID-19 were collected in the United States, Italy and Spain. T cells, B-cell-depleted T cells, or PBMCs supplied cDNA or gDNA.

V was shortened by 11 bases and J by 0 bases, with 8 bases between the two germline ends. The CDR3 is 13 amino acids. Germline lookup yields CDR1 ENHRY and CDR2 SYGVKD. Original handling: Counts of nucleated cells, estimated from reference gene primer amplification, were obtained. TCRdb keeps only in-frame clones here, not all; method: immunoSEQ multiplex PCR. V, J and clone size were drawn from that table, and D and trimming were deduced from the DNA. The data contain 100,000 to 150,000 clones, over 60% of them singletons. Sequencing used peripheral blood. The chain employs TRBV10-3 and TRBJ2-6, with D possibly being TRBD2 (5 bases). This receptor was obtained from a woman in her seventies with acute or convalescent COVID-19. In DNA, the CDR3 is TGTGCCGTCGGAGGCTCTGGGGCCAACGTCCTGACTTTC. As protein: CAVGGSGANVLTF.